The clone carrying this T cell receptor (beta chain) has ten or more counts. Its antigen remains unidentified. Using RNA transcripts as the source, TCR beta CDR3 regions were amplified. TCR CDR3 underwent first-round RT-PCR with the HTBI primer set. TCRdb re-derived calls from the multiplex PCR reads in MiXCR, one entry per CDR3 protein. The sample holds about half a million distinct CDR3 sequences, around 24% seen once. The source of the sample is a study of T cells in Graves' hyperthyroidism and ophthalmopathy. Study at large: At the time of initial diagnosis and before any treatment, peripheral blood was collected. General study results and limits: It was a median 6.5 months before onset that the model predicted ophthalmopathy.

This CDR3 comprises 13 residues. The V gene's germline CDR1 is LGHDT and CDR2 YNNKEL (reference sequence). J lost 10 bases, V lost 3 bases, and 3 bases had no gene match. This receptor was taken from a woman younger than 45 with Graves' ophthalmopathy. Sequenced material: blood. The chain has TRBV3-1 and TRBJ1-1, with 12 bases lining up with TRBD1. In nucleotides, the CDR3 is TGTGCCAGCAGCCAGGGACAGGGGGCCGGAGCTTTCTTT. Translating it yields CASSQGQGAGAFF. The whole variable domain, filled in from reference TRBV3-1 and TRBJ1-1, reads DTAVSQTPKYLVTQMGNDKSIKCEQNLGHDTMYWYKQDSKKFLKIMFSYNNKELIINETVPNRFSPKSPDKAHLNLHINSLELGDSAVYFCASSQGQGAGAFFGQGTRLTVV.